This T cell receptor beta chain was profiled in a study of a mutant IDH1 vaccine in newly diagnosed glioma. Study overall: Visit V12 was scheduled at week 35 and visit V13 at week 47.

Libraries were prepared by immunoSEQ multiplex PCR; TCRdb keeps only in-frame clonotypes and omits some of them. This table has approximately 84,000 clones, roughly 77% appearing once. Only a few counts were recorded for this clone. As yet, its antigen is unknown. The germline CDR1 and CDR2 sequences are GTSNPN and SVGIG (reference sequence). V shed 1 base and J shed 4 bases, with 7 bases lying between them. This CDR3 is 12 amino acids long. Broader study findings: No link was apparently found between pseudoprogression and changes in top peripheral T cell clonotypes.

Time point specified: week 47, end of study. Alongside topical imiquimod, each dose of vaccine comprised 300 ug of mutant IDH1 20-mer peptide. The TCR was taken from a man aged 35 to 55 with glioma. The sequenced sample was PBMCs, obtained from a glioma patient whose treatment included an IDH1 peptide vaccine. The V gene is TRBV30, the J gene TRBJ2-5; TRBD2 might be the D (5 bases). CDR3 in amino acids: CAWSAGGETQYF. The DNA of the CDR3 is TGTGCCTGGAGTGCTGGAGGAGAGACCCAGTACTTC.